A selection of T cell receptor beta chains follows, all from one sample in a study of blood T cell repertoires in COVID-19. Data came from immunoSEQ multiplex PCR; TCRdb stores just in-frame clones and leaves some out. This sample has some 170,000 clones, with approximately 81% found just once. Sequenced input: peripheral blood. These receptors came from a middle-aged man with acute or convalescent COVID-19. Each CDR3 is given with its conserved first and last residue. Fields, in order: clone size, J gene, V gene, D gene, CDR3 protein, CDR3 DNA. A D gene is named only where the DNA matches it firmly. A clone size is listed for some rows: how often the clone was seen (once, few, many), or a class if it is expanded.

.,TRBJ2-2,TRBV6-1,TRBD2,CASSDVAGGTGELFF,TGTGCCAGCAGTGACGTAGCGGGGGGGACCGGGGAGCTGTTTTTT
.,TRBJ2-7,TRBV5-1,TRBD2,CASSLGTSGTPISYEQYF,TGCGCCAGCAGCTTGGGGACTAGCGGGACTCCAATCTCCTACGAGCAGTACTTC
.,TRBJ2-7,TRBV29-1,.,CSVTGEVYEQYF,TGCAGCGTCACAGGAGAGGTCTACGAGCAGTACTTC
.,TRBJ1-1,TRBV6-2/TRBV6-3,.,CASSDRGYTEAFF,TGTGCCAGCAGTGATCGGGGGTACACTGAAGCTTTCTTT
.,TRBJ1-5,TRBV6-5,TRBD1,CASRDRDYSNQPQHF,TGTGCCAGCCGGGACAGGGACTATAGCAATCAGCCCCAGCATTTT
.,TRBJ1-1,TRBV5-5,.,CASSPRPGGTEAFF,TGTGCCAGCAGCCCTCGGCCGGGGGGCACTGAAGCTTTCTTT
.,TRBJ2-2,TRBV5-1,TRBD1,CASSIGTGGNTGELFF,TGCGCCAGCAGCATCGGGACAGGGGGTAACACCGGGGAGCTGTTTTTT
once,TRBJ1-3,TRBV6-5,.,CASSIDGGTGNTIYF,TGTGCCAGCAGTATCGATGGGGGCACCGGAAACACCATATATTTT
.,TRBJ2-1,TRBV6-5,TRBD2,CASSHIAGGEQFF,TGTGCCAGCAGTCATATAGCGGGAGGGGAGCAGTTCTTC
.,TRBJ1-1,TRBV7-9,TRBD1,CASTWGQSNTEAFF,TGTGCCAGCACCTGGGGACAGTCGAACACTGAAGCTTTCTTT
.,TRBJ1-4,TRBV28,TRBD1,CASSSTGANEKLFF,TGTGCCAGCAGTTCTACAGGGGCTAATGAAAAACTGTTTTTT
.,TRBJ1-2,TRBV5-4,.,CASSSPGGGNYGYTF,TGTGCCAGCAGCTCCCCCGGGGGGGGGAACTATGGCTACACCTTC
once,TRBJ1-2,TRBV27,.,CASSPLRRGSYGYTF,TGTGCCAGCAGTCCCCTCCGCCGGGGATCGTATGGCTACACCTTC
.,TRBJ2-3,TRBV5-8,TRBD2,CASSRSWGGSTDTQYF,TGTGCCAGCAGCCGATCGTGGGGGGGGAGCACAGATACGCAGTATTTT
.,TRBJ2-5,TRBV7-3,TRBD2,CASSLAGGSYKETQYF,TGTGCCAGCAGCTTAGCGGGGGGGTCATATAAAGAGACCCAGTACTTC
once,TRBJ1-2,TRBV5-6,TRBD1,CASSPGGGGYGYTF,TGTGCCAGCAGCCCTGGAGGGGGCGGCTATGGCTACACCTTC
.,TRBJ1-3,TRBV4-2,TRBD1,CASSQTGVGNTIYF,TGTGCCAGCAGCCAAACAGGGGTTGGAAACACCATATATTTT
.,TRBJ2-2,TRBV2,.,CASRHENTGELFF,TGTGCCAGCAGACACGAGAACACCGGGGAGCTGTTTTTT
.,TRBJ2-1,TRBV6-2/TRBV6-3,TRBD2,CASSYSRLAGVSNEQFF,TGTGCCAGCAGTTACTCTAGGCTAGCGGGGGTGAGTAATGAGCAGTTCTTC
.,TRBJ2-5,TRBV10-1,TRBD1,CASSGTAQETQYF,TGCGCCAGCAGCGGGACAGCTCAAGAGACCCAGTACTTC
.,TRBJ2-3,TRBV28,.,CASSPPGVQGDTQYF,TGTGCCAGCAGTCCCCCCGGGGTCCAGGGGGATACGCAGTATTTT
.,TRBJ2-7,TRBV5-1,.,CASSLGGSSYEQYF,TGCGCCAGCAGCCTCGGGGGAAGCTCCTACGAGCAGTACTTC
.,TRBJ1-6,TRBV7-3,TRBD1,CASSQGASGNSPLHF,TGTGCCAGCAGCCAGGGGGCTTCTGGTAATTCACCCCTCCACTTT
few,TRBJ1-1,TRBV7-3,.,CASSWRGITEAFF,TGTGCCAGCAGCTGGAGGGGTATCACTGAAGCTTTCTTT
.,TRBJ1-6,TRBV27,.,CASSWGHNSPLHF,TGTGCCAGCAGTTGGGGGCATAATTCACCCCTCCACTTT
.,TRBJ1-5,TRBV15,.,CATSPTTGIYQPQHF,TGTGCCACCAGCCCCACTACAGGGATCTATCAGCCCCAGCATTTT
.,TRBJ1-4,TRBV28,TRBD1,CASSTLRQGARTTNEKLFF,TGTGCCAGCAGTACTCTTCGGCAGGGGGCCAGAACAACTAATGAAAAACTGTTTTTT